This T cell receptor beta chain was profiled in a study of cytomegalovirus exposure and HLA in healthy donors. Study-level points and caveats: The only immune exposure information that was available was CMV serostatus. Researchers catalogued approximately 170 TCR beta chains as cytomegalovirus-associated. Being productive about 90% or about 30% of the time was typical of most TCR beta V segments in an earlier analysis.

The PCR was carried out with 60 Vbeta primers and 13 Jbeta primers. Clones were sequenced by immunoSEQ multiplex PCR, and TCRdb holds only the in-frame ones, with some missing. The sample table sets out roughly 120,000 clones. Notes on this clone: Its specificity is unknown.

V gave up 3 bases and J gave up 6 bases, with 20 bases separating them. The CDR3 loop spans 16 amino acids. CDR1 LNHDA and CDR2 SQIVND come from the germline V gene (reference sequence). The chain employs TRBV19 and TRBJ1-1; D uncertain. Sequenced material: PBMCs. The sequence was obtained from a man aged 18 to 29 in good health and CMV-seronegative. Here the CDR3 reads CASSIIGSLGVAEAFF. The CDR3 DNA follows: TGTGCCAGTAGTATTATCGGGAGCTTGGGTGTCGCTGAAGCTTTCTTT.